This TCR beta chain comes out of a study of cytomegalovirus exposure and HLA in healthy donors. CDR1 is LNHDA and CDR2 is SQIVND in the germline V gene (reference sequence). The V and J ends lost 5 bases and 4 bases respectively, with 15 bases between them. The CDR3 totals 15 residues. Amplification used 60 Vbeta primers and 13 Jbeta primers. Repertoires were generated with immunoSEQ multiplex PCR, while TCRdb's copy carries only in-frame clones and drops some. This table holds 150,000 to 200,000 clones, roughly 80% found once. The source of this sequence is a man aged 40-55 years in good health and CMV-seropositive. The chain recombines TRBV19 with TRBJ2-4; TRBD1 is a possible D gene (5 bases). The sample comprised PBMCs. This chain's CDR3 is CASSPSEGVKNIQYF. For the CDR3, the DNA is TGTGCCAGTAGTCCAAGTGAAGGGGTTAAAAACATTCAGTACTTC.